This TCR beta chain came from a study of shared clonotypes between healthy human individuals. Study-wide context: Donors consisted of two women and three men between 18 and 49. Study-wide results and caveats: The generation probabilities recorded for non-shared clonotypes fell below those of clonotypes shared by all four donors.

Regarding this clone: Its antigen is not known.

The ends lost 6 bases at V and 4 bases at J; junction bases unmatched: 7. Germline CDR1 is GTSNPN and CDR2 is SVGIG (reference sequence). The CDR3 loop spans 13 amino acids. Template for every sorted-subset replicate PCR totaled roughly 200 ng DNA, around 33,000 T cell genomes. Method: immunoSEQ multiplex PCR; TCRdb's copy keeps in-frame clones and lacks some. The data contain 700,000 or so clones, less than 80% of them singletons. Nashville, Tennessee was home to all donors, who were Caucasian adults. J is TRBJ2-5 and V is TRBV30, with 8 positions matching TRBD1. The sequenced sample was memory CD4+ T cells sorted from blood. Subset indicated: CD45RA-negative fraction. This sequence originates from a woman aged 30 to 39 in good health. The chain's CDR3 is CACQRQGRETQYF. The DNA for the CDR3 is TGTGCCTGTCAGCGACAGGGGAGAGAGACCCAGTACTTC.